In this sample, the clone carrying this T cell receptor beta chain turned up once. V trimming: 4 bases; J trimming: 4 bases; junction bases outside the gene matches: 0. The germline V gene has CDR1 SGDLS and CDR2 YYNGEE. This CDR3 comprises 12 residues. Original methodology: Using reference gene primer amplification, nucleated cell counts were estimated. Sequenced by immunoSEQ multiplex PCR; TCRdb stores in-frame clones only, minus some. Clone size and V and J calls were adopted from that table, with D and trimming inferred from the DNA. The sample has 20,000 to 25,000 clones, over 75% seen once. The data are from a study of blood T cell repertoires in COVID-19. Study in general: Specimens from acute and convalescent COVID-19 originated in the United States, Italy and Spain. T cells, B-cell-depleted T cells, or PBMCs supplied cDNA or gDNA.

The origin of this receptor is a human donor in a cohort sampled during active COVID-19. The sample consisted of peripheral blood. The gene calls are TRBV9 and TRBJ2-5; 8 nucleotides match TRBD2. The CDR3 loop is CASSLAGETQYF. As DNA, the CDR3 is TGTGCCAGCAGCCTAGCGGGAGAGACCCAGTACTTC.